This T cell receptor beta chain was sequenced for a study of CD8+ T cells in alopecia areata. The study's findings and limits: TCR sharing was clearer in mice than between patients, perhaps partly owing to patient HLA diversity. Alopecia totalis/universalis scalp especially showed more expanded CD8+ clones than normal scalp.

In 4 or 5 patients, CD4+ T cells were split by CD25+CD127- sorting. RNA was extracted and reverse transcribed into cDNA as the sequencing template. Profiled with immunoSEQ multiplex PCR; TCRdb holds only in-frame clones, not every one. Of under 40,000 clones detected, around 50% appear once; the ten largest clones hold under 2%. V shed 1 base and J shed 0 bases, with 10 bases lying between them. This CDR3 comprises 16 residues. CDR1 is SGHDT and CDR2 is YYEEEE in the germline V gene. Note on this clone: Its antigen is currently unknown.

The sample comprised CD4+ Tregs sorted from blood. The source is a human donor with alopecia areata. The rearrangement uses TRBV5-6 and TRBJ1-4; no definite D call. The CDR3 DNA is TGTGCCAGCAGCTTGACGGGGTCCGCAACTAATGAAAAACTGTTTTTT. It specifies CASSLTGSATNEKLFF.